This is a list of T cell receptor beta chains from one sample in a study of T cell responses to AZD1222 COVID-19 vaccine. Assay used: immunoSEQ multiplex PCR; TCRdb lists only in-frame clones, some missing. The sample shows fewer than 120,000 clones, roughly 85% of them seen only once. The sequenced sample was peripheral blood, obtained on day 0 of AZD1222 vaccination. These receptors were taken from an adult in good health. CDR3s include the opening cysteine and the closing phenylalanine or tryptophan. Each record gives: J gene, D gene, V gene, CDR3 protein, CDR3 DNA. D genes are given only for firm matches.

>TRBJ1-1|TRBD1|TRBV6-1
CASSEKGANTEAFF
TGTGCCAGCAGTGAAAAGGGGGCGAACACTGAAGCTTTCTTT
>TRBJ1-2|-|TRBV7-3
CASSPAGDYGYTF
TGTGCCAGCAGCCCCGCAGGGGACTATGGCTACACCTTC
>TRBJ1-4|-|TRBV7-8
CASSLGWGGINEKLFF
TGTGCCAGCAGCCTAGGTTGGGGGGGAATTAATGAAAAACTGTTTTTT
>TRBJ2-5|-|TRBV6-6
CASTLFIQETQYF
TGTGCCAGCACCCTTTTCATCCAAGAGACCCAGTACTTC
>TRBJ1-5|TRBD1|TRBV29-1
CSVERKQGAVVSNQPQHF
TGCAGCGTTGAACGGAAACAGGGGGCTGTAGTCAGCAATCAGCCCCAGCATTTT
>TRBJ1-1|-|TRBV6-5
CASSLGTAIRTEAFF
TGTGCCAGCAGTTTAGGAACAGCTATCAGAACTGAAGCTTTCTTT
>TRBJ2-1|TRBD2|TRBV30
CAWGTPSGGASEQFF
TGTGCCTGGGGGACCCCTAGCGGGGGGGCCTCTGAGCAGTTCTTC
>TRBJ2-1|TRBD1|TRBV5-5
CASSPGQGVGEQFF
TGTGCCAGCAGCCCGGGACAGGGGGTTGGTGAGCAGTTCTTC
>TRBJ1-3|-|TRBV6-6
CASSYPNGDSGNTIYF
TGTGCCAGCAGTTACCCTAACGGGGACTCTGGAAACACCATATATTTT
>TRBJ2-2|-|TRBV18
CASSPLGAGTAILTTGELFF
TGTGCCAGCTCACCACTGGGCGCGGGGACAGCGATCCTCACCACCGGGGAGCTGTTTTTT
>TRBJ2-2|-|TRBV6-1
CASSEVGGNPGELFF
TGTGCCAGCAGTGAAGTCGGCGGGAACCCCGGGGAGCTGTTTTTT
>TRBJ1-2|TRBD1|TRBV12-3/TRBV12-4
CASSTQTGDGYTF
TGTGCCAGCAGTACGCAGACAGGGGATGGCTACACCTTC
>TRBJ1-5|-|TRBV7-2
CASSLVPGGRNNQPQHF
TGTGCCAGCAGCTTAGTTCCCGGGGGAAGGAATAATCAGCCCCAGCATTTT
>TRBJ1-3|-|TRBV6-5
CASSYSATSSGNTIYF
TGTGCCAGCAGTTACTCTGCCACGAGCTCTGGAAACACCATATATTTT
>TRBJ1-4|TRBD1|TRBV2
CASRQGYATNEKLFF
TGTGCCAGCAGACAGGGGTATGCAACTAATGAAAAACTGTTTTTT
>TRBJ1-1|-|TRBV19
CASSITTSNTEAFF
TGTGCCAGTAGTATAACGACCTCGAACACTGAAGCTTTCTTT
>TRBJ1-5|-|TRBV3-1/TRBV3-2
CASSQSHGSNQPQHF
TGTGCCAGCAGCCAATCGCATGGAAGCAATCAGCCCCAGCATTTT
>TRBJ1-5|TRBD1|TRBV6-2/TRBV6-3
CASSYSGTVSNQPQHF
TGTGCCAGCAGTTACTCCGGGACAGTTAGCAATCAGCCCCAGCATTTT
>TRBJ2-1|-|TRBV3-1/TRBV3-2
CASSQPRAISNEQFF
TGTGCCAGCAGCCAACCCCGGGCTATTTCAAATGAGCAGTTCTTC
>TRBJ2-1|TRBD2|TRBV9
CASSERLAGGNEQFF
TGTGCCAGCAGCGAACGACTAGCGGGTGGGAATGAGCAGTTCTTC
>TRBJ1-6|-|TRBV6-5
CASSFFDSPLHF
TGTGCCAGCAGTTTCTTCGATTCACCCCTCCACTTT
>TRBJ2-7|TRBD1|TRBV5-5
CASSWTGTSQYEQYF
TGTGCCAGCAGCTGGACAGGGACTTCTCAATACGAGCAGTACTTC
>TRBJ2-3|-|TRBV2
CASSEPEHATDTQYF
TGTGCCAGCAGTGAACCAGAACACGCCACAGATACGCAGTATTTT
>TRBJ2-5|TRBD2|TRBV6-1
CASSPPSGQETQYF
TGTGCCAGCAGTCCCCCTAGCGGACAAGAGACCCAGTACTTC
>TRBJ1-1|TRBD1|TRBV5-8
CASSFGTGAVDTEAFF
TGTGCCAGCAGTTTCGGGACAGGGGCCGTGGACACTGAAGCTTTCTTT
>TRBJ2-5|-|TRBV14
CASSHDVGETQYF
TGTGCCAGCAGCCATGATGTTGGAGAGACCCAGTACTTC
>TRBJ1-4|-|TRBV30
CAWRMAGMEKLFF
TGTGCCTGGAGAATGGCGGGGATGGAAAAACTGTTTTTT
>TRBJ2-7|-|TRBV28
CASRPTGTYEQYF
TGTGCCAGCAGGCCCACAGGGACCTACGAGCAGTACTTC
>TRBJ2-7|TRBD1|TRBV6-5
CASSYGGDRAYEQYF
TGTGCCAGCAGTTATGGGGGAGACAGGGCCTACGAGCAGTACTTC
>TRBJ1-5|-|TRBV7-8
CASRSWGGEPQHF
TGTGCCAGCAGGTCCTGGGGTGGGGAGCCCCAGCATTTT